This T cell receptor (beta chain) was sequenced for a study of blood T cell repertoires in COVID-19. Study information: Acute-phase and convalescent COVID-19 samples originated in the United States, Italy and Spain. T cells, B-cell-depleted T cells, or PBMCs provided the cDNA or gDNA that served as material.

Germline V CDR1 and CDR2: MDHEN, SYDVKM. V lost 7 bases, J lost 4 bases, and 19 bases lay in between. There are 15 residues in the CDR3. How the authors handled the data: Cell counts per sample came from amplifying reference gene primers. Sequencing was performed with immunoSEQ multiplex PCR; in TCRdb, only in-frame clones are kept and a portion is missing. V, J and clone size derive from that table, while D and trimming were established from the DNA sequence. The repertoire includes fewer than 110,000 clones, about 87% of them detected once, and 13% sits in the top ten. Sequenced sample: peripheral blood. The J gene is TRBJ1-2, the V gene TRBV28, with TRBD1 as a possible D gene (6 bases). The receptor was isolated from a human donor in a cohort sampled during active or convalescent COVID-19. CDR3: CASNNRDTGTYGYTF. CDR3 DNA: TGTGCCAGCAACAACCGGGACACAGGCACCTATGGCTACACCTTC.